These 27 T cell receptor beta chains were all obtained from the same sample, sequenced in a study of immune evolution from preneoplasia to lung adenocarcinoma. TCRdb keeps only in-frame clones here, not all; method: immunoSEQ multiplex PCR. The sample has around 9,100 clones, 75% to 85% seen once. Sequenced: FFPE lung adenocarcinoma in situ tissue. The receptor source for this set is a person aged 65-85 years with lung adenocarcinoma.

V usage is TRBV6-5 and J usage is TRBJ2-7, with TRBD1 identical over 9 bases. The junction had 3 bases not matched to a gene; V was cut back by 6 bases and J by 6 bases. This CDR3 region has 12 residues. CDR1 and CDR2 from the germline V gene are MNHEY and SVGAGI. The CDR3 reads CASRNRGLEQYF. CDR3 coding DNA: TGTGCCAGCAGGAACAGGGGGCTCGAGCAGTACTTC.

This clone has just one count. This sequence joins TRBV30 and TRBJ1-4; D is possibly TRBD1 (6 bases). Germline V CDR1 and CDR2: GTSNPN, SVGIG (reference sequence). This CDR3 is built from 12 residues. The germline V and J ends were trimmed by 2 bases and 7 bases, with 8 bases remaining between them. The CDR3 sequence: CAWSIQGEKLFF. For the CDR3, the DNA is TGTGCCTGGAGTATACAGGGTGAAAAACTGTTTTTT.

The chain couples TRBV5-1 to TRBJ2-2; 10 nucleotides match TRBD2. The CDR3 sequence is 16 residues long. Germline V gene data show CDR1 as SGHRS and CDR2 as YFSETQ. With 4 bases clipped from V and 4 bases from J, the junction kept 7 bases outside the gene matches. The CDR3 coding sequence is TGCGCCAGCAGCGCTAGCGGGGGAGTAGGCACCGGGGAGCTGTTTTTT. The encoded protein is CASSASGGVGTGELFF.

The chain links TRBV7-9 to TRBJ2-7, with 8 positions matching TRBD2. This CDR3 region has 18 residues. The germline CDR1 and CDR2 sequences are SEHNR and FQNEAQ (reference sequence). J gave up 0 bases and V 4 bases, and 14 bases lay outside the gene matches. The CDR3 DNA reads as TGTGCCAGCAGCTCGGGGGGGGCGAGGGGACGGGTCTCCTACGAGCAGTACTTC. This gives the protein CASSSGGARGRVSYEQYF.

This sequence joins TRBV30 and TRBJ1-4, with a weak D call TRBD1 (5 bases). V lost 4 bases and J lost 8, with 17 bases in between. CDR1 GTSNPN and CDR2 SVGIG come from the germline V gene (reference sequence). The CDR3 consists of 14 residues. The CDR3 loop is CAWKGDFGGEKLFF. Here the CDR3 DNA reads TGTGCCTGGAAAGGAGACTTCGGGGGGGAAAAACTGTTTTTT.

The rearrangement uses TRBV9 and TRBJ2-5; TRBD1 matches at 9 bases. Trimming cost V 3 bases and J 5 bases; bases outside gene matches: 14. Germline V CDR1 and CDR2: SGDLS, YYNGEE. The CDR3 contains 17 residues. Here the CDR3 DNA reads TGTGCCAGCAGCGCTAGCTCGGGACAGGGCAGATGGGAGACCCAGTACTTC. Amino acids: CASSASSGQGRWETQYF.

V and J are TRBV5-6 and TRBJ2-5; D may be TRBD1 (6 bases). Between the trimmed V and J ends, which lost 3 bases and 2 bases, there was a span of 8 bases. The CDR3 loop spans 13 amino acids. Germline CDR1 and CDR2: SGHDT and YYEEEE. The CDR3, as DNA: TGTGCCAGCAGCTGGACAGTTCAAGAGACCCAGTACTTC. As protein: CASSWTVQETQYF.

The DNA of the CDR3 is TGTGCCAGCAGCCTGGTAAGAGGGGAGACCCAGTACTTC. This sequence encodes CASSLVRGETQYF. The genes are TRBV6-5 and TRBJ2-5; D perhaps matches TRBD2 (5 bases). Trimming cost V 6 bases and J 5 bases, with 13 bases left between them. The CDR3 extends over 13 amino acids. The germline gives CDR1 MNHEY, CDR2 SVGAGI.

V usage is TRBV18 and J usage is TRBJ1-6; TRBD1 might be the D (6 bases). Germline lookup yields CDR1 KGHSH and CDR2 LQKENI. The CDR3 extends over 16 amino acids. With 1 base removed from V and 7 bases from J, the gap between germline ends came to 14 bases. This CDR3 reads CASSPQPGGPNSPLHF. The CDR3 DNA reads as TGTGCCAGCTCACCACAACCCGGGGGCCCCAATTCACCCCTCCACTTT. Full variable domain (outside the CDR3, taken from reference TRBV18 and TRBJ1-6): NAGVMQNPRHLVRRRGQEARLRCSPMKGHSHVYWYRQLPEEGLKFMVYLQKENIIDESGMPKERFSAEFPKEGPSILRIQQVVRGDSAAYFCASSPQPGGPNSPLHFGNGTRLTVT.

The CDR3 bases are TGCGCCAGCAGCCAGGACAGGGGAGGTTTAGAGAGGACTGAAGCTTTCTTT. This sequence encodes CASSQDRGGLERTEAFF. The chain carries TRBV5-1 and TRBJ1-1, with 9 bases fitting TRBD1. CDR3 size: 17 residues. Trimming at V came to 4 bases and at J to 5 bases, leaving 15 bases not matched to a gene. Germline assignment: CDR1 SGHRS and CDR2 YFSETQ. The full variable domain, its missing parts supplied by reference TRBV5-1 and TRBJ1-1, is KAGVTQTPRYLIKTRGQQVTLSCSPISGHRSVSWYQQTPGQGLQFLFEYFSETQRNKGNFPGRFSGRQFSNSRSEMNVSTLELGDSALYLCASSQDRGGLERTEAFFGQGTRLTVV.

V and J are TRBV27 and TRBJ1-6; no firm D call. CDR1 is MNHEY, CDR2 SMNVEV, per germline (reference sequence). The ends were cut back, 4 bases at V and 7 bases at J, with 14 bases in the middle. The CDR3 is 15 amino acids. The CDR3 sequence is CASSSSSSRNSPLHF. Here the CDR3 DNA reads TGTGCCAGCAGTTCCTCCTCATCAAGGAATTCACCCCTCCACTTT.

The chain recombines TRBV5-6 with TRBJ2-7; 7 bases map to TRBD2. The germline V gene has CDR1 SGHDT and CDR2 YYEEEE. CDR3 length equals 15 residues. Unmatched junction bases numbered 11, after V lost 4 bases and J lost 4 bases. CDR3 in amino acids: CASSRTGRISYEQYF. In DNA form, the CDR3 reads TGTGCCAGCAGCAGGACCGGGAGGATTTCGTACGAGCAGTACTTC.

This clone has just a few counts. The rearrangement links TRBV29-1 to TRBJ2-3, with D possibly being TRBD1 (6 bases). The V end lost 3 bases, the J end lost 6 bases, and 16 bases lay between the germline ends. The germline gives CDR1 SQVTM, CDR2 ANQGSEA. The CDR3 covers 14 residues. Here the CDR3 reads CSVDRRGRVDTQYF. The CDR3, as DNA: TGCAGCGTTGACCGCAGGGGAAGGGTGGATACGCAGTATTTT.

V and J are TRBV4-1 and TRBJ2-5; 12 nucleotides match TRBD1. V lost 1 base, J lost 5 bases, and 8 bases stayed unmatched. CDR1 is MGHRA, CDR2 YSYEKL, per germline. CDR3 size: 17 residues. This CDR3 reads CASSQVTGTGGSETQYF. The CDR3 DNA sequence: TGCGCCAGCAGCCAAGTAACCGGGACAGGGGGCTCGGAGACCCAGTACTTC.

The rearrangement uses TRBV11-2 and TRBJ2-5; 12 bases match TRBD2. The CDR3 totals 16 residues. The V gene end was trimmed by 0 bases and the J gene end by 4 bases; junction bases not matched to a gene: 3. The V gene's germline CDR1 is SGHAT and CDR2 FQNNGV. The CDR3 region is CASSLELAGGGETQYF. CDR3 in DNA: TGTGCCAGCAGCTTAGAACTAGCGGGAGGCGGAGAGACCCAGTACTTC.

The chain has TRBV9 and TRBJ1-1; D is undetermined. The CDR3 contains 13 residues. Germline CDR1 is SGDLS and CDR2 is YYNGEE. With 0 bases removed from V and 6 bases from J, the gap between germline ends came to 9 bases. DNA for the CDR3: TGTGCCAGCAGCGTAGAAGAGGGTTCTGAAGCTTTCTTT. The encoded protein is CASSVEEGSEAFF.

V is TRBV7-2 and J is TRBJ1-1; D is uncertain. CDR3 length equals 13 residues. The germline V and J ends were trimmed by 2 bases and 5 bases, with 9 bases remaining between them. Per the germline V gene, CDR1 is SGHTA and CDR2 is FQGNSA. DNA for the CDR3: TGTGCCAGCAGCTTATACCCGGAGACTGAAGCTTTCTTT. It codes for CASSLYPETEAFF.

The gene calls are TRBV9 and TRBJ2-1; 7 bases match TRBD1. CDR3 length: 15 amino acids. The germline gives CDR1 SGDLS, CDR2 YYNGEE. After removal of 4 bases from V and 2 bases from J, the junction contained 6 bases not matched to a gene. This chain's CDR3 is CASSLQGQTYNEQFF. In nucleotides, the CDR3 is TGTGCCAGCAGCTTACAGGGGCAGACCTACAATGAGCAGTTCTTC.

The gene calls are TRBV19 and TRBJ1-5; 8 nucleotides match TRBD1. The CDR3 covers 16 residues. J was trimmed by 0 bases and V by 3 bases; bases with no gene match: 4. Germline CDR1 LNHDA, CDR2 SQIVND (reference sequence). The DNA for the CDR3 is TGTGCCAGTAGTATGAGGACAGGGCTTAGCAATCAGCCCCAGCATTTT. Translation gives CASSMRTGLSNQPQHF. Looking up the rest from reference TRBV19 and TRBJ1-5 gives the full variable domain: DGGITQSPKYLFRKEGQNVTLSCEQNLNHDAMYWYRQDPGQGLRLIYYSQIVNDFQKGDIAEGYSVSREKKESFPLTVTSAQKNPTAFYLCASSMRTGLSNQPQHFGDGTRLSIL.

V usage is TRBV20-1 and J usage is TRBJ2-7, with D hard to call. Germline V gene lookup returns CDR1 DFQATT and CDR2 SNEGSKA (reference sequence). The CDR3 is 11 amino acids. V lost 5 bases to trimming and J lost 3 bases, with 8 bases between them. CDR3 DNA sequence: TGCAGTGCTGTTAACATCTACGAGCAGTACTTC. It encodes CSAVNIYEQYF.

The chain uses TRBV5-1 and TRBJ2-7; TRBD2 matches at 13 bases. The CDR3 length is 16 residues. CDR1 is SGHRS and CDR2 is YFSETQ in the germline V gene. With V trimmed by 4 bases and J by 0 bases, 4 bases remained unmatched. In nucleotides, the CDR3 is TGCGCCAGCAGCAAGGGACTAGCGGGATCCTCCTACGAGCAGTACTTC. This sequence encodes CASSKGLAGSSYEQYF.

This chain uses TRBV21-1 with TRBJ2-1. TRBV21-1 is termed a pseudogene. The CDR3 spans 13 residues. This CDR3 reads CASSKTAPSEQFF. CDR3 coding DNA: TGTGCCAGCAGCAAAACGGCTCCCAGCGAGCAGTTCTTC.

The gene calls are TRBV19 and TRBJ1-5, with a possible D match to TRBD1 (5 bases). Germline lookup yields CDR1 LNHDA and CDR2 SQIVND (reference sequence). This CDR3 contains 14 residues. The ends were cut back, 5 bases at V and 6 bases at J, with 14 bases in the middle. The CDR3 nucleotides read TGTGCCAGTAGTGGGAGGGGAGTGATTCAGCCCCAGCATTTT. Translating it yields CASSGRGVIQPQHF. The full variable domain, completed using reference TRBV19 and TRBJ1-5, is DGGITQSPKYLFRKEGQNVTLSCEQNLNHDAMYWYRQDPGQGLRLIYYSQIVNDFQKGDIAEGYSVSREKKESFPLTVTSAQKNPTAFYLCASSGRGVIQPQHFGDGTRLSIL.

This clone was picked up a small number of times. This CDR3 reads CASSLERYQETQYF. CDR3 in DNA: TGCGCCAGCAGCTTGGAAAGGTACCAAGAGACCCAGTACTTC. The V gene is TRBV5-1, the J gene TRBJ2-5; no clear D. The CDR3 covers 14 residues. Trimming pared 0 bases from V and 0 bases from J, leaving 6 bases between. Germline-derived CDR1 and CDR2 are SGHRS and YFSETQ.

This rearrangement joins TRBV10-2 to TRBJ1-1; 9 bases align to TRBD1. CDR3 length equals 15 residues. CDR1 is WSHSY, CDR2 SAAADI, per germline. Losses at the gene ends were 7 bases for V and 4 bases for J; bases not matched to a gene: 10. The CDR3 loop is CASKGTGRTATEAFF. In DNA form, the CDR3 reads TGCGCCAGCAAAGGGACAGGGCGAACGGCCACTGAAGCTTTCTTT.

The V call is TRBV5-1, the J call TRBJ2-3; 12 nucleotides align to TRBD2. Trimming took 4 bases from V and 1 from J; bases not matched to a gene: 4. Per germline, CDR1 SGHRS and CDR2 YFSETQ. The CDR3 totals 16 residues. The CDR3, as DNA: TGCGCCAGCAGCCGGTCTAGCGGGGGGGGCACAGATACGCAGTATTTT. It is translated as CASSRSSGGGTDTQYF.

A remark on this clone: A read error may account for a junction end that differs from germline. CDR3 nucleotide sequence: TGTGCCAGCAGTTTAAGGAGTGAACAGATAATCTTC. It is translated as CASSLRSEQIIF. The V call is TRBV28, the J call TRBJ2-7; D unresolved. CDR1 and CDR2 from the germline V gene are MDHEN and SYDVKM. CDR3 length equals 12 residues. The complete variable domain, with remaining parts taken from reference TRBV28 and TRBJ2-7, reads DVKVTQSSRYLVKRTGEKVFLECVQDMDHENMFWYRQDPGLGLRLIYFSYDVKMKEKGDIPEGYSVSREKKERFSLILESASTNQTSMYLCASSLRSEQIIFGPGTRLTVT.